These T cell receptor beta chains were read from a single sample in a study of cytomegalovirus exposure and HLA in healthy donors. The data were produced by immunoSEQ multiplex PCR, yet TCRdb's version contains in-frame clones alone and is incomplete. The sample totals roughly 60,000 clones. The specimen was PBMCs. These receptors were obtained from a woman younger than 35 in good health and CMV-seronegative. Each CDR3 is given with its conserved first and last residue. D genes are given only for firm matches.

j_gene,d_gene,v_gene,len,CDR3aa,CDR3nt
TRBJ2-1,TRBD2,TRBV2,13,CASRRGRGNEQFF,TGTGCCAGCAGGCGCGGGAGGGGCAATGAGCAGTTCTTC
TRBJ2-7,TRBD1,TRBV15,14,CATSRGRDSYEQYF,TGTGCCACCAGCAGAGGCCGGGACAGCTACGAGCAGTACTTC
TRBJ2-1,NA,TRBV7-9,12,CASSILGNEQFF,TGTGCCAGCAGCATACTCGGCAATGAGCAGTTCTTC
TRBJ2-7,NA,TRBV28,14,CASKGGRGFYEQYF,TGTGCCAGCAAAGGAGGCAGGGGATTCTACGAGCAGTACTTC
TRBJ2-2,NA,TRBV6-1,16,CASSVGLTGNTGELFF,TGTGCCAGCAGTGTTGGATTGACGGGGAACACCGGGGAGCTGTTTTTT
TRBJ2-7,NA,TRBV6-5,12,CASSPGVYEQYF,TGTGCCAGCAGTCCGGGGGTCTACGAGCAGTACTTC
TRBJ2-2,NA,TRBV4-1,12,CASIGTAGELFF,TGCGCCAGCATCGGGACTGCCGGAGAGCTGTTTTTT
TRBJ2-3,TRBD2,TRBV5-1,15,CASSFGAGYTDTQYF,TGCGCCAGCAGCTTCGGAGCGGGGTACACAGATACGCAGTATTTT
TRBJ1-1,NA,TRBV2,12,CATSQGNTEAFF,TGTGCCACCTCCCAGGGGAACACTGAAGCTTTCTTT
TRBJ2-3,NA,TRBV19,17,CASSIRRGSGITDTQYF,TGTGCCAGTAGTATACGAAGGGGGTCGGGGATCACAGATACGCAGTATTTT
TRBJ2-1,TRBD1,TRBV13,15,CASSADREANNEQFF,TGTGCCAGCAGCGCCGACAGGGAAGCCAACAATGAGCAGTTCTTC
TRBJ1-2,TRBD1,TRBV25-1,14,CATQAGGINYGYTF,TGTGCCACCCAGGCAGGGGGTATTAACTATGGCTACACCTTC
TRBJ2-7,NA,TRBV6-6,14,CASKPGSSAYEQYF,TGTGCCAGTAAACCCGGGTCGAGCGCCTACGAGCAGTACTTC
TRBJ1-3,NA,TRBV7-8,16,CASSRRDSSSGNTIYF,TGTGCCAGCAGCCGTCGGGACTCGAGCTCTGGAAACACCATATATTTT
TRBJ2-3,TRBD1,TRBV19,14,CASSLGTGVDTQYF,TGTGCCAGTAGTCTCGGGACAGGGGTAGATACGCAGTATTTT
TRBJ2-5,NA,TRBV5-4,15,CASIRGGDRDETQYF,TGTGCCAGCATCCGGGGGGGGGACAGGGATGAGACCCAGTACTTC
TRBJ2-5,TRBD2,TRBV25-1,13,CASSRLAEETQYF,TGTGCCAGCAGTCGACTAGCGGAAGAGACCCAGTACTTC
TRBJ2-3,NA,TRBV19,16,CASRGAGAGQGDTQYF,TGTGCCAGTAGGGGGGCGGGGGCCGGCCAGGGAGATACGCAGTATTTT
TRBJ2-3,NA,TRBV6-5,13,CASSYRSTDTQYF,TGTGCCAGCAGTTATCGGAGCACAGATACGCAGTATTTT
TRBJ1-5,TRBD1,TRBV4-1,20,CAIPRNQPGTGDLNNQPQHF,TGCGCCATTCCAAGGAACCAGCCCGGGACAGGGGATTTGAACAATCAGCCCCAGCATTTT
TRBJ2-7,TRBD2,TRBV27,17,CASTILSSGGRAREQYF,TGTGCCAGCACCATTCTTTCTAGCGGCGGGAGGGCTAGGGAGCAGTACTTC
TRBJ2-3,NA,TRBV30,16,CAWSVQGRANTDTQYF,TGTGCCTGGAGTGTACAAGGCAGGGCCAACACAGATACGCAGTATTTT
TRBJ2-3,TRBD2,TRBV9,15,CASSGTSGRTDTQYF,TGTGCCAGTAGTGGGACTAGCGGGAGAACAGATACGCAGTATTTT
TRBJ2-7,NA,TRBV30,13,CAWSGSHAYEQYF,TGTGCCTGGAGTGGCAGTCACGCCTACGAGCAGTACTTC
TRBJ1-1,NA,TRBV30,11,CAWSGTAEAFF,TGTGCCTGGAGTGGGACAGCTGAAGCTTTCTTT